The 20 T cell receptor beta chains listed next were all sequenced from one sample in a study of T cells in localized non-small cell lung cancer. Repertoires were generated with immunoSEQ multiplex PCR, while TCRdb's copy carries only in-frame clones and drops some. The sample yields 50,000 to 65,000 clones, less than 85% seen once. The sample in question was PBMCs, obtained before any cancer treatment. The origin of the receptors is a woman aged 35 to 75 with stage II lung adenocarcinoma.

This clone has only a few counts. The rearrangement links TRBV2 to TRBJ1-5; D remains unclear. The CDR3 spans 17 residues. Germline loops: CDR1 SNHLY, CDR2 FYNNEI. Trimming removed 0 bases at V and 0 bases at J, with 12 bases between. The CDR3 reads CASSEAMAGYSNQPQHF. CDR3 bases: TGTGCCAGCAGTGAAGCAATGGCAGGTTATAGCAATCAGCCCCAGCATTTT.

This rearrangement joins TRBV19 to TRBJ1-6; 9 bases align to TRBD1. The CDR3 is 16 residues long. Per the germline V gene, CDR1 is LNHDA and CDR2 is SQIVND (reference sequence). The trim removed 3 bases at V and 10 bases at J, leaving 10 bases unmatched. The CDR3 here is CASSIRDGTGKSPLHF. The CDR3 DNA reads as TGTGCCAGTAGTATCCGTGATGGGACAGGGAAATCACCCCTCCACTTT.

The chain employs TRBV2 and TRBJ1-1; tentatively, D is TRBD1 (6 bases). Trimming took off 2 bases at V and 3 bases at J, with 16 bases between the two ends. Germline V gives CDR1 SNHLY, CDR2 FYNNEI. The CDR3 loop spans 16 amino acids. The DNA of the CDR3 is TGTGCCAGCAGTGAACCAGGGGATGGTGGGGACACTGAAGCTTTCTTT. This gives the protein CASSEPGDGGDTEAFF.

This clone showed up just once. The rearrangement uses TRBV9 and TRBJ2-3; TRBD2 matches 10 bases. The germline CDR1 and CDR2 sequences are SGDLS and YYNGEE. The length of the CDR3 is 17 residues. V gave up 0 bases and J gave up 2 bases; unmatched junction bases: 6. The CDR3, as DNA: TGTGCCAGCAGCGTAGAACCGACTAGCGGGTACACAGATACGCAGTATTTT. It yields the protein CASSVEPTSGYTDTQYF.

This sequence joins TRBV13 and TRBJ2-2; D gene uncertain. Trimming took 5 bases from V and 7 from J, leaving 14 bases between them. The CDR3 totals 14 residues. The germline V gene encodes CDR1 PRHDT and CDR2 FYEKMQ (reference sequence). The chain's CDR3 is CASSTREWSGELFF. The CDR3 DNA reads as TGTGCCAGCAGCACAAGGGAATGGAGCGGGGAGCTGTTTTTT.

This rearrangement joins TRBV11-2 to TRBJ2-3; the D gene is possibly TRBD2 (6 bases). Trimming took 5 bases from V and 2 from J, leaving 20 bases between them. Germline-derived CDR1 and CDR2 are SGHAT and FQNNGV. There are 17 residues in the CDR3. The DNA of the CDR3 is TGTGCCAGCAGCAATAGTCCGGGACGGGGGTTCACAGATACGCAGTATTTT. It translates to CASSNSPGRGFTDTQYF.

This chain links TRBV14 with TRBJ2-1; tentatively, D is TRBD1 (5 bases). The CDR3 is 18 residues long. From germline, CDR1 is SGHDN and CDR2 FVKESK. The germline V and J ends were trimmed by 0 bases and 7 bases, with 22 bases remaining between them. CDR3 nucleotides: TGTGCCAGCAGCCAAGAGAAGTACGTTGCAGGGCCTTTTAATGAGCAGTTCTTC. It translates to CASSQEKYVAGPFNEQFF.

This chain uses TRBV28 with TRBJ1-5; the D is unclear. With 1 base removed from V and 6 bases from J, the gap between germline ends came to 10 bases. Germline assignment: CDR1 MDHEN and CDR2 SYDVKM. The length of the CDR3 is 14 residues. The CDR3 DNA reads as TGTGCCAGCAGTTTATCCGGGGAGAGTCAGCCCCAGCATTTT. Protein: CASSLSGESQPQHF.

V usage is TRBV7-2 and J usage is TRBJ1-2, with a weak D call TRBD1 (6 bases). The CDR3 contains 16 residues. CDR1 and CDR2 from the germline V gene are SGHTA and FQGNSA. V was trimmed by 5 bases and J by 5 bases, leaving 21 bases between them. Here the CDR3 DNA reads TGTGCCAGCAGCCTACAGACTACAGGGACCGGGTATGGCTACACCTTC. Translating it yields CASSLQTTGTGYGYTF.

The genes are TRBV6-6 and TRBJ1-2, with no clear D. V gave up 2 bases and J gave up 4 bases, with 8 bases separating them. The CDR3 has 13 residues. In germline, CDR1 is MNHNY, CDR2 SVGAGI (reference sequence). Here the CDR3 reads CASSYRALYGYTF. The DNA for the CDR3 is TGTGCCAGCAGTTACCGGGCCCTCTATGGCTACACCTTC.

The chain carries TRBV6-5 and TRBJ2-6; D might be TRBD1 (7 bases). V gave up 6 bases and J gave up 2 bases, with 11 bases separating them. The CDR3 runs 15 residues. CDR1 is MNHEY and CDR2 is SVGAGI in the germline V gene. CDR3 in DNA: TGTGCCAGCAGCCGCGGGACAGCTGGGGCCAACGTCCTGACTTTC. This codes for CASSRGTAGANVLTF.

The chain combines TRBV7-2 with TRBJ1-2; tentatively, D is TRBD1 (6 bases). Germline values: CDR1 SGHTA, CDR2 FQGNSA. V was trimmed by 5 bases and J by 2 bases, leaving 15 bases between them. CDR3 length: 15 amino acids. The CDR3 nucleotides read TGTGCCAGCAGCGCAATTACAGGGAGGAACTATGGCTACACCTTC. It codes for CASSAITGRNYGYTF.

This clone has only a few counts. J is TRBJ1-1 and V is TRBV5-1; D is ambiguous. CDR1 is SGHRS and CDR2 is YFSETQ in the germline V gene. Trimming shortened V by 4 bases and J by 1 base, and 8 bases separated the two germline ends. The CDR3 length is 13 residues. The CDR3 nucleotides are TGCGCCAGCAGCCTTGGAGAGAACACTGAAGCTTTCTTT. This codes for CASSLGENTEAFF.

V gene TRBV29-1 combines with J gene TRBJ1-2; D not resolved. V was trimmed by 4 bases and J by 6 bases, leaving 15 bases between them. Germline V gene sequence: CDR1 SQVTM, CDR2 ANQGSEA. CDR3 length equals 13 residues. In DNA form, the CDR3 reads TGCAGCGTTGTTGGAGTACTGGGAAATGGCTACACCTTC. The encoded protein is CSVVGVLGNGYTF.

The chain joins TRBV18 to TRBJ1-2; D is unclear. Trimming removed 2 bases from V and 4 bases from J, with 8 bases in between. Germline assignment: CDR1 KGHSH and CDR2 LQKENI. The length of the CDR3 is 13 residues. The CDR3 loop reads CASSPGECYGYTF. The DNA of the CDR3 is TGTGCCAGCTCACCAGGGGAGTGCTATGGCTACACCTTC.

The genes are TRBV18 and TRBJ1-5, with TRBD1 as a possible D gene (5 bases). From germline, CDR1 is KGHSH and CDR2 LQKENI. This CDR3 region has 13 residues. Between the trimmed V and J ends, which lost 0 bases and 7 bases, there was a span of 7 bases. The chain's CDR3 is CASSPPEGQPQHF. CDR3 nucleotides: TGTGCCAGCTCACCACCCGAGGGGCAGCCCCAGCATTTT.

CDR3 coding DNA: TGTGCCAGCAGTCCACCCGGGTCCTTGAACACTGAAGCTTTCTTT. Translation: CASSPPGSLNTEAFF. The J gene is TRBJ1-1, the V gene TRBV6-6; D unclear. The germline CDR1 and CDR2 sequences are MNHNY and SVGAGI (reference sequence). V lost 5 bases and J 0 bases, leaving 13 bases between the germline ends. The CDR3 has 15 residues.

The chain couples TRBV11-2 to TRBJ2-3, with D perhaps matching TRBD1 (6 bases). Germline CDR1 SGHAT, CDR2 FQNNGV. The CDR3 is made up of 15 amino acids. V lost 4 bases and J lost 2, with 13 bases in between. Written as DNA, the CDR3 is TGTGCCAGCAGCTACCTAGACAGGCCCACAGATACGCAGTATTTT. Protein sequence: CASSYLDRPTDTQYF.

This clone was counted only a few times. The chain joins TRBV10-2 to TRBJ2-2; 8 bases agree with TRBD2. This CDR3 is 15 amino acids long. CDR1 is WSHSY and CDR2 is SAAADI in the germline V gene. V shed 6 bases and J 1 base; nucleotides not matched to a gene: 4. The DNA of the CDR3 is TGCGCCAGCAGAGCGGGGGAAAGGAACACCGGGGAGCTGTTTTTT. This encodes CASRAGERNTGELFF.

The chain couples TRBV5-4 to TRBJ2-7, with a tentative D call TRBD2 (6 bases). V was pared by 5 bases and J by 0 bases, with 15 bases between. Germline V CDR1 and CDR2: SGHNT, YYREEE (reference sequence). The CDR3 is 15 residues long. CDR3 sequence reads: CASRPSGEPSYEQYF. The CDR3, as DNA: TGTGCCAGCAGACCATCGGGGGAACCCTCCTACGAGCAGTACTTC.